This T cell receptor beta chain originates from a study of T cell responses to AZD1222 COVID-19 vaccine. Background on the study: Second-dose recipients at about 4 or about 12 weeks were treated as one pooled group.

Study-wide findings and caveats: It was only 6 or 7 AZD1222 recipients who were seropositive at baseline. Females made up more of the donors, who were largely white British, and clonal diversity may have come out too low. Samples come after the peak T cell response, not at day 14.

Profiling relied on immunoSEQ multiplex PCR, and the TCRdb table lists in-frame clones only, not all of them. The sample yields 200,000 or so clones, 90% to 95% seen once. Of note for this clone: The antigen is unknown.

CDR3 length: 15 residues. Looked up from germline, CDR1 is SNHLY and CDR2 is FYNNEI. The J segment lost 4 bases and the V segment lost 3 bases, leaving 3 bases of the junction unmatched. The sequencing used peripheral blood, collected on day 0 of AZD1222 vaccination. This receptor was taken from an adult in good health. This chain uses TRBV2 with TRBJ2-2; TRBD2 matches at 9 bases. The CDR3 here is CASSDQREVTGELFF. CDR3 in DNA: TGTGCCAGCAGTGACCAGCGGGAGGTCACCGGGGAGCTGTTTTTT. The whole variable domain, filled in from reference TRBV2 and TRBJ2-2, reads EPEVTQTPSHQVTQMGQEVILRCVPISNHLYFYWYRQILGQKVEFLVSFYNNEISEKSEIFDDQFSVERPDGSNFTLKIRSTKLEDSAMYFCASSDQREVTGELFFGEGSRLTVL.